This T cell receptor beta chain was documented in a study of T cell responses to AZD1222 COVID-19 vaccine. About the research overall: Both about-4-week and about-12-week second-dose recipients were combined.

With respect to this clone: The antigen remains undetermined.

Findings and limits, study-wide: Possibly, clonal diversity was underestimated; donors were largely white British and included more females. Every sample of the repertoires postdated the peak T cell response. There were vaccine-associated CD4 TCRs across spike, dominant at 160-218 and 743-854.

Generated by immunoSEQ multiplex PCR, the TCRdb table keeps only in-frame clones and is missing some. The repertoire includes about 120,000 clones, about 90% of them detected once, and around 8% sits in the top ten. The sample consisted of peripheral blood, taken on day 0 of AZD1222 vaccination. The clonotype was recovered from an adult in good health.

This CDR3 reads CASSMQGAYEQYF. CDR3 bases: TGTGCCAGTAGTATGCAGGGGGCCTACGAGCAGTACTTC. The chain combines TRBV19 with TRBJ2-7, with TRBD1 matching 7 bases. The CDR3 consists of 13 residues. Germline CDR1 is LNHDA and CDR2 is SQIVND (reference sequence). The V segment lost 3 bases and the J segment 2 bases; nucleotides outside the gene matches: 1.